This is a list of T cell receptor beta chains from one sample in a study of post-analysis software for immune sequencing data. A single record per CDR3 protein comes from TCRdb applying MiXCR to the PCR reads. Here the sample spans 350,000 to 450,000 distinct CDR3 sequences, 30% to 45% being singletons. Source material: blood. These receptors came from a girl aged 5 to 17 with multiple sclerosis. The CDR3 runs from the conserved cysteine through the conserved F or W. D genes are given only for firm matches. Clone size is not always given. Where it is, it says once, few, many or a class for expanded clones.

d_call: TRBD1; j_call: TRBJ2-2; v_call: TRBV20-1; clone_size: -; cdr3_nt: TGCAGTGCTAGTCTGACAGGGGGAGGGACCGGGGAGCTGTTTTTT; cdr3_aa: CSASLTGGGTGELFF
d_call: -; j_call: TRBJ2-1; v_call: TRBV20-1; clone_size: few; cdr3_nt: TGCAGTGCTCCTCGACTACGATTGCGTGAGCAGTTCTTC; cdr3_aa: CSAPRLRLREQFF
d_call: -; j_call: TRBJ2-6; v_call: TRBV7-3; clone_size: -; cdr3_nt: TGTGCCAGCAGCTTAAACCCTTCTGGGGCCAACGTCCTGACTTTC; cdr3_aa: CASSLNPSGANVLTF
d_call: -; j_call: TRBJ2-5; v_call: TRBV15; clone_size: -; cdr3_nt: TGTGCCACCAGCCCCCCGACCGGGATAGAGACCCAGTACTTC; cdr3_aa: CATSPPTGIETQYF
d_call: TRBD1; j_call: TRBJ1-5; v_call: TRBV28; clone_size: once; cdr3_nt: TGTGCCAGTACAGGGGAAAATTATCAGCCCCAGCATTTT; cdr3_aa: CASTGENYQPQHF
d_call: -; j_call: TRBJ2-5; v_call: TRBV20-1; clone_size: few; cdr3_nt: TGCAGTGCTAGAGGCGGGGGCGCGAGGTACCAAGAGACCCAGTACTTC; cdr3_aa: CSARGGGARYQETQYF
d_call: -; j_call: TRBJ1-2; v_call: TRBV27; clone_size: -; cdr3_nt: TGTGCCAGCAGCCTGGCTGGGGAGGGGGGAGATGGCTACACCTTC; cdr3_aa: CASSLAGEGGDGYTF
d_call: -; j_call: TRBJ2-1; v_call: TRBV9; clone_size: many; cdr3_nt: TGTGCCAGCAGCGTAGAGTCGGGGCGAGTGTCCTACAATGAGCAGTTCTTC; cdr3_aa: CASSVESGRVSYNEQFF
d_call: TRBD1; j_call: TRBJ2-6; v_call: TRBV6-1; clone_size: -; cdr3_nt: TGTGCCAGCAGTCAGAACCGACAGGGTCGAGGCTCTGGGGCCAACGTCCTGACTTTC; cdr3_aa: CASSQNRQGRGSGANVLTF
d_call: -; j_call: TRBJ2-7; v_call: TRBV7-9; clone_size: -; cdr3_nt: TGTGCCAGCAGCTTAGCTCAGTGGGGACTTGACGACGAGCAGTACTTC; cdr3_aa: CASSLAQWGLDDEQYF
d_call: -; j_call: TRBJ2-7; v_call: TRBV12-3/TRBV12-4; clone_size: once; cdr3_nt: TGTGCCAGCAGTTTAGTAACAGCGTACGAGCAGTACTTC; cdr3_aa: CASSLVTAYEQYF
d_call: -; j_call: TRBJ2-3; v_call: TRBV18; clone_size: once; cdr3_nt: TGTGCCAGCTCACCGATCCTCGACGTTGCGGCAGTCACAGATACGCAGTATTTT; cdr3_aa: CASSPILDVAAVTDTQYF
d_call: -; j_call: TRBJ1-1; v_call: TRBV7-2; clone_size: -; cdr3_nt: TGTGCCAGCAGCTTAGAGGCCGGCCTACGGCAAGCTTTCTTT; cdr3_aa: CASSLEAGLRQAFF
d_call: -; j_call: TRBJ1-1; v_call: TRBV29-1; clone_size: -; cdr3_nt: TGCAGCGTTCGGCCCATGAACACTGAAGCTTTCTTT; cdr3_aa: CSVRPMNTEAFF
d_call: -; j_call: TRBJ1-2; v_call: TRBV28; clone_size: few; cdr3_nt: TGTGCCAGCAGTTTACGGGAAAACTATGGCTACACCTTC; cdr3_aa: CASSLRENYGYTF
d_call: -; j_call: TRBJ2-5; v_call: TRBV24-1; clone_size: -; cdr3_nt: TGTGCCACCAGTGATCGAACAGGGGAGACCCAGTACTTC; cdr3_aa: CATSDRTGETQYF
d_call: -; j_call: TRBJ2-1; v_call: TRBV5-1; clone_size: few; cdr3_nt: TGCGCCAGCAGCCCCCTTTGGAGGCTAACTGACAATGAGCAGTTCTTC; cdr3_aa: CASSPLWRLTDNEQFF
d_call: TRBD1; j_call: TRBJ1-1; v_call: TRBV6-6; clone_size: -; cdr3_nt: TGTGCCAGCGACAGGGGGGACACTGAAGCTTTCTTT; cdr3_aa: CASDRGDTEAFF
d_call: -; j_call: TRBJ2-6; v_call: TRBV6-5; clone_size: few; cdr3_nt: TGTGCCAGCAGTTACACAGGTTTGCCTGGGGCCAACGTCCTGACTTTC; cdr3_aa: CASSYTGLPGANVLTF
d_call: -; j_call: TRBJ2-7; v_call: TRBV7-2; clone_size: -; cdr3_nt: TGTGCCAGCAGCCAGCCTCAGGGGCGCTACGAGCAGTACTTC; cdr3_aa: CASSQPQGRYEQYF
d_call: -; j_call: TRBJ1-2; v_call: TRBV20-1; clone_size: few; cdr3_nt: TGCAGTGCTAGAGACCTAAACAGAGGGTCTAACTATGGCTACACCTTC; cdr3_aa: CSARDLNRGSNYGYTF
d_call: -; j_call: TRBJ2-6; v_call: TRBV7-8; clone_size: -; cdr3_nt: TGTGCCAGCAGCTGGAAGGGGACGGGGGCCAACGTCCTGACTTTC; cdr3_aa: CASSWKGTGANVLTF
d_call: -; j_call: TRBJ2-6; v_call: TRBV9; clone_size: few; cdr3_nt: TGTGCCAGCAGCGACGGTAAGCGCACTGGGGCCAACGTCCTGACTTTC; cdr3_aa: CASSDGKRTGANVLTF
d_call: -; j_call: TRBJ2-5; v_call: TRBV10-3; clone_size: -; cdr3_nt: TGTGCCATCAGTGACCCGAGCGGCGGGTGGGAGACCCAGTACTTC; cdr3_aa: CAISDPSGGWETQYF
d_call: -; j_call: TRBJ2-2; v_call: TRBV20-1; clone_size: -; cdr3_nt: TGCAGTGCTAGAGATGAACAGGGTGGCACCGGGGAGCTGTTTTTT; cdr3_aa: CSARDEQGGTGELFF
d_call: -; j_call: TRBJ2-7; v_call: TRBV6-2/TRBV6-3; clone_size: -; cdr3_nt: TGTGCCAGCAGTTACACGACCGGAACAATAACCTACGAGCAGTACTTC; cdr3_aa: CASSYTTGTITYEQYF
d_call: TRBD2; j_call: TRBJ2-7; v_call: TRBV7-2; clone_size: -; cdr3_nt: TGTGCCAGCAGCTTAGCCCTGACTAGCGCTGGGGAGCAGTACTTC; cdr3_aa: CASSLALTSAGEQYF
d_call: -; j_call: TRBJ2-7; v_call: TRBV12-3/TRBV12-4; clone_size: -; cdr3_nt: TGTGCCAGCAGCCACCGGCAGGGAGGCTACGAGCAGTACTTC; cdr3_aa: CASSHRQGGYEQYF
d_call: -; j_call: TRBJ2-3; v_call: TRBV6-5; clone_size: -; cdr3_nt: TGTGCCAGCAGAACTCCCGTCCGCACAGATACGCAGTATTTT; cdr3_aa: CASRTPVRTDTQYF
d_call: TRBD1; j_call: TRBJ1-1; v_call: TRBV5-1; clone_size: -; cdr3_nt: TGCGCCAGCAGCTTGCCAGGGGGCAGCAGCACTGGAGCTTTCTTT; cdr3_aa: CASSLPGGSSTGAFF
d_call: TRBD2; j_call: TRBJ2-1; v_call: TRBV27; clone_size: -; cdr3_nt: TGTGCCAGCAGTTCACTACTAGCGGGGGCCTACAATGAGCAGTTCTTC; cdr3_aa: CASSSLLAGAYNEQFF
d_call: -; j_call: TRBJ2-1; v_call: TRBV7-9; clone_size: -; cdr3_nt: TGTGCCAGCAGCTCTCTAACCAATGAGCAGTTCTTC; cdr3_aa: CASSSLTNEQFF
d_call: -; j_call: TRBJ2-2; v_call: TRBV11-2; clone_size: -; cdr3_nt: TGTGCCAGCAGCTTAGTATTGTTCGGCGGGGAGCTGTTTTTT; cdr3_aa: CASSLVLFGGELFF